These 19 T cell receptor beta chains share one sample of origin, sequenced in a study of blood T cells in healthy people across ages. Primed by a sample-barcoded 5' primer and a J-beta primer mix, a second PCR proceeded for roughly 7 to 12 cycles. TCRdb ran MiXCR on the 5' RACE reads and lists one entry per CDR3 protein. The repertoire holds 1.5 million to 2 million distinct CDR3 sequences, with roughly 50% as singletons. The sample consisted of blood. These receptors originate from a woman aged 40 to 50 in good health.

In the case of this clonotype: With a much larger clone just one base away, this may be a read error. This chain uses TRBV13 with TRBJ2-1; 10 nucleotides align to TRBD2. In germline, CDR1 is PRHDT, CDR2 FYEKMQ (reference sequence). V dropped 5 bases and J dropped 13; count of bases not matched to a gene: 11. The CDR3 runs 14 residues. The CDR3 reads CASSPSGGVETQFF. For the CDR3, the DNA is TGTGCCAGCAGCCCCAGCGGGGGGGTAGAGACCCAGTTCTTC.

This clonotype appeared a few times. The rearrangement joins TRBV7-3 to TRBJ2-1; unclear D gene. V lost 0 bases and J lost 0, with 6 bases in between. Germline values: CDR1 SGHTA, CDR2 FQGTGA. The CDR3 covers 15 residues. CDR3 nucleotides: TGTGCCAGCAGCTTAACAGGGATCTCCTACAATGAGCAGTTCTTC. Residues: CASSLTGISYNEQFF.

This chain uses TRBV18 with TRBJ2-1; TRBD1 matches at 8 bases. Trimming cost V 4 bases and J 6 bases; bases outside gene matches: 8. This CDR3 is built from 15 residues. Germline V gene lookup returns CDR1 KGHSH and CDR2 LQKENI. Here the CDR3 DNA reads TGTGCCAGCTCACTTCAGGACAGGGTGGGCAATGAGCAGTTCTTC. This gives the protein CASSLQDRVGNEQFF. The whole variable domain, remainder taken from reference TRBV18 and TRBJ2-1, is NAGVMQNPRHLVRRRGQEARLRCSPMKGHSHVYWYRQLPEEGLKFMVYLQKENIIDESGMPKERFSAEFPKEGPSILRIQQVVRGDSAAYFCASSLQDRVGNEQFFGPGTRLTVL.

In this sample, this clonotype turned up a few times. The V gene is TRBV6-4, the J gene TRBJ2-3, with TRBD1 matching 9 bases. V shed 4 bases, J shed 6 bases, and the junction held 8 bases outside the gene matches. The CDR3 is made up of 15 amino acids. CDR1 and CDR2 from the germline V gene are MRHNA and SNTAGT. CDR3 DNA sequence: TGTGCCAGCAGTGTGGAGACAGGGGGATCGGATACGCAGTATTTT. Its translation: CASSVETGGSDTQYF.

CDR3 nucleotide sequence: TGTGCCAGCAGGCCTCAAGGGGGCGGAGAGACCCAGTACTTC. It yields the protein CASRPQGGGETQYF. This chain uses TRBV28 with TRBJ2-5; TRBD1 matches 7 bases. This CDR3 has 14 residues. V was pared by 6 bases and J by 4 bases, with 8 bases of the junction left unmatched. Germline V gene data show CDR1 as MDHEN and CDR2 as SYDVKM. The entire variable domain, with the rest obtained from reference TRBV28 and TRBJ2-5, is as follows: DVKVTQSSRYLVKRTGEKVFLECVQDMDHENMFWYRQDPGLGLRLIYFSYDVKMKEKGDIPEGYSVSREKKERFSLILESASTNQTSMYLCASRPQGGGETQYFGPGTRLLVL.

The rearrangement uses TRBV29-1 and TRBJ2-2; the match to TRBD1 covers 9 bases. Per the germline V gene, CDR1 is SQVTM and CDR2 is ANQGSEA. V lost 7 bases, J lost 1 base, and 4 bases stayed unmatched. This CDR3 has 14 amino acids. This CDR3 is CSAYRGLNTGELFF. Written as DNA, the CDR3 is TGCAGCGCTTACAGGGGGCTGAACACCGGGGAGCTGTTTTTT.

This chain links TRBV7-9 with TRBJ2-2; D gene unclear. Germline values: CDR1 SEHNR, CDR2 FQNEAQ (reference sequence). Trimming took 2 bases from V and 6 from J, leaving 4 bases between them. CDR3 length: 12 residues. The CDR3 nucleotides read TGTGCCAGCAGCTTAAGGCCCGGGGAGCTGTTTTTT. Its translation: CASSLRPGELFF.

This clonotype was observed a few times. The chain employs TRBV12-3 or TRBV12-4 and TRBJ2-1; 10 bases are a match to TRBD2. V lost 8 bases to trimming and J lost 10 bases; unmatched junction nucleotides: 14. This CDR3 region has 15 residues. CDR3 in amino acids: CASGISGGLGREQFF. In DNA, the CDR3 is TGTGCCAGCGGAATTAGCGGGGGGTTAGGTAGGGAGCAGTTCTTC.

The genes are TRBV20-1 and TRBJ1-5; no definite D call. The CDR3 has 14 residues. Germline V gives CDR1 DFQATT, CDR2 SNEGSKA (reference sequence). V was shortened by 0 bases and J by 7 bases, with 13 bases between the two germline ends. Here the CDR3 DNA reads TGCAGTGCTAGAGATCCCTGGGCTGAGCAGCCCCAGCATTTT. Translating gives CSARDPWAEQPQHF.

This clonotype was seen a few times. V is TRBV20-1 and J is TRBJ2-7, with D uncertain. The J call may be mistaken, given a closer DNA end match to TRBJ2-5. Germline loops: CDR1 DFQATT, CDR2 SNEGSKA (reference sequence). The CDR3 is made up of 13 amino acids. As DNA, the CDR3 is TGCAGTGCTAGAAAGGCTGCGATAGAGACCCAGTACTTC. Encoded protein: CSARKAAIETQYF.

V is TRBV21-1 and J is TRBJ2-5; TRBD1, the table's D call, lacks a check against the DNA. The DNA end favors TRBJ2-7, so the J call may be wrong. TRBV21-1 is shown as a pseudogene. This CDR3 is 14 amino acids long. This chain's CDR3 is CASSSQGAWNEQYF. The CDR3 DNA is TGTGCCAGCAGCTCGCAGGGGGCTTGGAACGAGCAGTACTTC.

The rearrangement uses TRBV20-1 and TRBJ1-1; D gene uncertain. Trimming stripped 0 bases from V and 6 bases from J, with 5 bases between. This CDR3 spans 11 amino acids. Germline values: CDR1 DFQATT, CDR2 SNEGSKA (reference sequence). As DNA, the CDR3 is TGCAGTGCTAGAGAACAGTCTGAAGCTTTCTTT. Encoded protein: CSAREQSEAFF.

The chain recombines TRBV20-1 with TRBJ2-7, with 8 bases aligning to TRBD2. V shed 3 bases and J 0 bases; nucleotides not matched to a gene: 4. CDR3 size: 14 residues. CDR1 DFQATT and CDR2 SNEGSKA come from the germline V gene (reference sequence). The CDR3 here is CSARRAGASYEQYF. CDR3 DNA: TGCAGTGCTAGGCGAGCGGGGGCCTCCTACGAGCAGTACTTC.

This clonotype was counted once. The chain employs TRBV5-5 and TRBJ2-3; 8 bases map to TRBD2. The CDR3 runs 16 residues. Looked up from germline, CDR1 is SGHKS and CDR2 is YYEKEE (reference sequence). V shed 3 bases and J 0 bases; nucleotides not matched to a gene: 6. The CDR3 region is CASSSGGGFSTDTQYF. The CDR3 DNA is TGTGCCAGCAGCTCGGGGGGGGGCTTTAGCACAGATACGCAGTATTTT.

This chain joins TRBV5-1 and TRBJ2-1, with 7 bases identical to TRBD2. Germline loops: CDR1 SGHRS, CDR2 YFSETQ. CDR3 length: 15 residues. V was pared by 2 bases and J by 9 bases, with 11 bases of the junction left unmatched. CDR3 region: CASSLVPGGTSEQFF. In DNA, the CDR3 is TGCGCCAGCAGCTTAGTCCCGGGAGGAACGAGTGAGCAGTTCTTC.

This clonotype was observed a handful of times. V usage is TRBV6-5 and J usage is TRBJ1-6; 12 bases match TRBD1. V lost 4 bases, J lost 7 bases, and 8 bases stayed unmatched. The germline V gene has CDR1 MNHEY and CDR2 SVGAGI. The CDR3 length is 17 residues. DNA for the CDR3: TGTGCCAGCAGTTGGGACAGGGGGCGGTCCACCAATTCACCCCTCCACTTT. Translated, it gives CASSWDRGRSTNSPLHF.

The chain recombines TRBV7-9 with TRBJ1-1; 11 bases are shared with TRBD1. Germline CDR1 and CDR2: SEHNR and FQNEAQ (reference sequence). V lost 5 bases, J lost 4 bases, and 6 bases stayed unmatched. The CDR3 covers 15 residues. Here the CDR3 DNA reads TGTGCCAGCAGCGAGCGGACAGGGGGCCTCACTGAAGCTTTCTTT. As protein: CASSERTGGLTEAFF.

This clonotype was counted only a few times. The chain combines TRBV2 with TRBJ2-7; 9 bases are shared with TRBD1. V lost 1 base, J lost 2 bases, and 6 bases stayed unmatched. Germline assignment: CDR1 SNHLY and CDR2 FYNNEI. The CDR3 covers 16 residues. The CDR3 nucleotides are TGTGCCAGCAGTGAAGTGGGGACAGGGTGGGCCTACGAGCAGTACTTC. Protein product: CASSEVGTGWAYEQYF.

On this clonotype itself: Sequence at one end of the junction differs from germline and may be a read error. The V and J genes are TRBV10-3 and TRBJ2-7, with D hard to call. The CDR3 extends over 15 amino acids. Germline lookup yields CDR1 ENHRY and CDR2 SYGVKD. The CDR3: CVISESDLSSYGQYF. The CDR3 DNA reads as TGTGTCATCAGTGAGTCGGACCTGAGCTCCTACGGGCAGTACTTC.